This record concerns one T cell receptor beta chain sequence. The CDR3 covers 17 residues. Germline CDR1 is SGHDT and CDR2 is YYEEEE. The germline V and J ends were trimmed by 1 base and 0 bases, with 16 bases remaining between them. The sample comes from a study of blood T cell repertoires in COVID-19. Measured with immunoSEQ multiplex PCR; TCRdb has only the in-frame clones, and not every one. This repertoire shows more than 300,000 clones, 85% to 90% found once; its top ten account for roughly 1%. The sequence came from a middle-aged woman with COVID-19, enrolled during active disease. The sample consisted of peripheral blood. The V gene is TRBV5-6, the J gene TRBJ1-1; tentative D call: TRBD1 (5 bases). The chain's CDR3 is CASSLFAGGLMNTEAFF. Here the CDR3 DNA reads TGTGCCAGCAGCTTGTTCGCCGGGGGTCTCATGAACACTGAAGCTTTCTTT.